Sequencing of this T cell receptor beta chain was carried out in a study of blood T cell repertoires in COVID-19. Clones were read by immunoSEQ multiplex PCR, and TCRdb kept only the in-frame ones, dropping some. The data contain approximately 190,000 clones, 82% of them singletons. The CDR3 spans 13 residues. V lost 10 bases and J lost 2; bases outside the gene matches: 4. This sequence joins TRBV12-3 or TRBV12-4 and TRBJ1-3; 8 positions agree with TRBD1. The receptor comes from an older woman with acute COVID-19. Sequenced: PBMCs or T cells enriched from blood (not recorded which). DNA for the CDR3: TGTGCCACCCAGACAGGGGCTGGAAACACCATATATTTT. Translation: CATQTGAGNTIYF.